This TCR beta chain derives from a study of a mutant IDH1 vaccine in newly diagnosed glioma. Study-level information: Vaccination followed radiotherapy alone by 4-6 weeks, or accompanied temozolomide cycles.

The ends lost 5 bases at V and 5 bases at J; junction bases unmatched: 10. This CDR3 comprises 15 residues. The germline CDR1 and CDR2 sequences are MDHEN and SYDVKM. Some clones are missing from TCRdb's copy, which holds only in-frame ones; the method was immunoSEQ multiplex PCR. The sample has around 50,000 clones, roughly 83% seen once. Time point here: week 47, end of study. Topical imiquimod accompanied each vaccine dose, which consisted of 300 ug of mutant IDH1 20-mer peptide. Details on this clone: The antigen is undetermined.

The sequenced sample was PBMCs, obtained from a glioma patient whose treatment included an IDH1 peptide vaccine. The sequence was collected from a woman under 40 with glioma. Some clones in this sample may be carry-over from other donors' samples. This rearrangement joins TRBV28 to TRBJ2-3, with TRBD2 matching over 7 bases. CDR3: CASSRAGRSGDTQYF. CDR3 nucleotide sequence: TGTGCCAGCAGTCGAGCGGGACGGTCCGGAGATACGCAGTATTTT.